This TCR beta chain was profiled in a study of cytomegalovirus exposure and HLA in healthy donors. Overall study findings and caveats: In all likelihood, a cluster of highly shared sequence variants was a sequencing artifact. Within an earlier analysis, most TCR beta V segments proved productive either about 90% or about 30% of the time. In vitro assays verified that three CMV-associated chains recognized CMV antigens specifically.

Both 60 Vbeta primers and 13 Jbeta primers went into the PCR. Sequencing was performed with immunoSEQ multiplex PCR; in TCRdb, only in-frame clones are kept and a portion is missing. Of 200,000 or so clones listed, around 79% are singletons. About this clone itself: No antigen is known for it.

The V end lost 2 bases, the J end lost 5 bases, and 3 bases lay between the germline ends. Germline-derived CDR1 and CDR2 are MNHEY and SVGAGI. The CDR3 covers 11 residues. V and J are TRBV6-5 and TRBJ1-1; D call uncertain. The receptor comes from a man in his late teens or twenties in good health and CMV-seronegative. The sequenced sample was PBMCs. CDR3 amino acids: CASSYLTEAFF. The CDR3 DNA reads as TGTGCCAGCAGTTACCTAACTGAAGCTTTCTTT.